The next 24 T cell receptor beta chains were all read from a single sample in a study of blood T cells in healthy people across ages. With a J-beta primer mix and a sample-barcoded 5' primer, a second PCR ran roughly 6 to 11 cycles. MiXCR, applied by TCRdb to the 5' RACE reads, yields one record per CDR3 protein. Among about 830,000 distinct CDR3 sequences, 58% were seen once, and the ten largest hold around 20%. The material sequenced was blood. These receptors were obtained from a man in his thirties or forties in good health.

This chain connects TRBV20-1 to TRBJ2-5; D is perhaps TRBD1 (6 bases). Deletions cut 3 bases from V and 2 bases from J, with 10 bases between. CDR1 and CDR2 (germline): DFQATT, SNEGSKA (reference sequence). The CDR3 extends over 13 amino acids. The CDR3 loop is CSARLQGQETQYF. In nucleotides, the CDR3 is TGCAGTGCTAGGCTACAGGGTCAAGAGACCCAGTACTTC.

CDR3: CSARETTGPLHF. CDR3 in DNA: TGCAGTGCTAGAGAAACCACCGGTCCCCTCCACTTT. The chain couples TRBV20-1 to TRBJ1-6; no definite D call. The CDR3 is 12 residues long. Looked up from germline, CDR1 is DFQATT and CDR2 is SNEGSKA (reference sequence). Trimming shortened V by 0 bases and J by 13 bases, and 10 bases separated the two germline ends.

This clonotype showed up just once. The chain joins TRBV11-2 to TRBJ1-1; possible D gene TRBD1, 5 bases. The CDR3 is made up of 11 amino acids. CDR1 is SGHAT and CDR2 is FQNNGV in the germline V gene. V lost 1 base to trimming and J lost 11 bases, with 8 bases between them. In nucleotides, the CDR3 is TGTGCCAGCAGCTTAGCAGGGTATGCTTTCTTT. Amino acids: CASSLAGYAFF.

The chain uses TRBV7-2 and TRBJ2-1; possibly TRBD2 for D (6 bases). The CDR3 length is 15 residues. The V end lost 6 bases, the J end lost 8 bases, and 20 bases lay between the germline ends. Germline assignment: CDR1 SGHTA and CDR2 FQGNSA. The CDR3 nucleotides read TGTGCCAGCAGTAACTACCGAGCCGGGAGCGATGAGCAGTTCTTC. Translating it yields CASSNYRAGSDEQFF.

J is TRBJ2-1 and V is TRBV6-4; D may correspond to TRBD1 or TRBD2 (6 bases each). Germline values: CDR1 MRHNA, CDR2 SNTAGT. The CDR3 is 14 amino acids. V dropped 0 bases and J dropped 6 bases, with 9 bases sitting between them. CDR3 DNA: TGTGCCAGCAGTGACTCGCCGGGGGCCAATGAGCAGTTCTTC. Its translation: CASSDSPGANEQFF.

Of note for this clonotype: Germline is not matched at one junction end, which may reflect a read error. The CDR3 protein is CTTSRDLGSYEQYF. CDR3 coding DNA: TGTACCACCAGCAGAGATCTAGGGTCCTACGAGCAGTACTTC. J is TRBJ2-4 and V is TRBV15; D remains ambiguous. The J call may be incorrect, as the DNA end agrees better with TRBJ2-7. Germline V CDR1 and CDR2: LNHNV, YYDKDF (reference sequence). This CDR3 is built from 14 residues.

In its sample, this clonotype was seen a few times. The V and J genes are TRBV5-6 and TRBJ2-7; D possibly corresponds to TRBD2 (5 bases). V lost 2 bases to trimming and J lost 1 base, with 13 bases between them. CDR3 length: 15 residues. Germline CDR1 SGHDT, CDR2 YYEEEE. DNA for the CDR3: TGTGCCAGCAGCTTTAGGAGGACCCCTTCCTACGAGCAGTACTTC. Protein: CASSFRRTPSYEQYF.

This clonotype was detected only a few times. This chain links TRBV7-2 with TRBJ2-5; D is ambiguous. Gene TRBJ2-7 matches the end of the DNA better, so the J call may be wrong. The V gene's germline CDR1 is SGHTA and CDR2 FQGNSA. The CDR3 is 13 amino acids. The CDR3 coding sequence is TGTGCCAGCAGCCGCGACCCAGACTACGAGCAGTACTTC. Its translation is CASSRDPDYEQYF.

V usage is TRBV6-6 and J usage is TRBJ2-1; TRBD2 matches at 14 bases. V lost 5 bases, J lost 4 bases, and 7 bases stayed unmatched. In germline, CDR1 is MNHNY, CDR2 SVGAGI (reference sequence). This CDR3 has 17 amino acids. In DNA, the CDR3 is TGTGCCAGCAGTACGCGACTAGCGGGAGGGGAATACAATGAGCAGTTCTTC. It is translated as CASSTRLAGGEYNEQFF.

This CDR3 reads CSARVQGPINSPLHF. CDR3 DNA: TGCAGTGCTAGAGTTCAGGGGCCTATTAATTCACCCCTCCACTTT. The chain combines TRBV20-1 with TRBJ1-6, with a weak D call TRBD1 (6 bases). Trimming removed 1 base from V and 6 bases from J, with 13 bases in between. This CDR3 contains 15 residues. Germline V lookup: CDR1 DFQATT, CDR2 SNEGSKA (reference sequence).

V and J are TRBV4-3 and TRBJ2-4; TRBD2 aligns across 9 bases. The J call may not be correct, given that the DNA end is closer to TRBJ2-7. Germline CDR1 reads LGHNA; CDR2 reads YSLEER. The CDR3 is made up of 15 amino acids. The CDR3 bases are TGCGCCAGCAGCCAACAAAGCGGGGGGAGGGCCGAGCAGTACTTC. Translation gives CASSQQSGGRAEQYF.

This clonotype was counted a single time. Here the CDR3 omits its conserved ending phenylalanine or tryptophan, so a read error is the likely source. The chain joins TRBV7-2 to TRBJ2-7; 7 bases fit TRBD1. The CDR3 has 15 amino acids. Germline CDR1 and CDR2: SGHTA and FQGNSA. J gave up 3 bases and V 5 bases, and 10 bases lay outside the gene matches. The CDR3 spells CASSRTGQGDYEQYY. In DNA form, the CDR3 reads TGTGCCAGCAGCCGGACAGGACAAGGGGACTACGAGCAGTACTAC.

The chain recombines TRBV13 with TRBJ2-7, with D unresolved. The CDR3 covers 13 residues. Per the germline V gene, CDR1 is PRHDT and CDR2 is FYEKMQ (reference sequence). Trimming left V 6 bases short and J 3 bases short, with 12 bases between. The CDR3 nucleotides are TGTGCCAGCAGGGAAGAAGGGCTCTACGAGCAGTACTTC. Protein sequence: CASREEGLYEQYF.

This chain links TRBV6-5 with TRBJ2-3; D is perhaps TRBD2 (8 bases). The CDR3 is 16 residues long. Germline CDR1 MNHEY, CDR2 SVGAGI. V was pared by 0 bases and J by 3 bases, with 13 bases between. CDR3 sequence (DNA): TGTGCCAGCAGTTACTCTAGCGGGACAGCGACAGATACGCAGTATTTT. Protein product: CASSYSSGTATDTQYF.

The chain uses TRBV15 and TRBJ2-1; no reliable D call. Germline loops: CDR1 LNHNV, CDR2 YYDKDF (reference sequence). With 0 bases removed from V and 4 bases from J, the gap between germline ends came to 13 bases. The CDR3 is 16 amino acids. In nucleotides, the CDR3 is TGTGCCACCAGCAGAGAAAACCGAACAAGATACAATGAGCAGTTCTTC. As protein: CATSRENRTRYNEQFF.

This chain links TRBV12-5 with TRBJ2-1, with D unresolved. Germline V gene sequence: CDR1 LGHNT, CDR2 FRNRAP. CDR3 size: 12 residues. The V gene lost 1 base and the J gene lost 8 bases, with 6 bases spanning the gap. The CDR3 reads CASGLGMDEQFF. Written as DNA, the CDR3 is TGTGCTAGTGGTTTGGGTATGGATGAGCAGTTCTTC.

This clonotype occurred a few times. CDR3 DNA sequence: TGTGCCAGCCAGGGCACGGGGGGCACTGAAGCTTTCTTT. It is translated as CASQGTGGTEAFF. V and J are TRBV2 and TRBJ1-1; tentative D call: TRBD1 (5 bases). V lost 8 bases, J lost 4 bases, and 14 bases lay in between. This CDR3 is built from 13 residues. Germline V lookup: CDR1 SNHLY, CDR2 FYNNEI.

This clonotype was detected a few times. The chain combines TRBV2 with TRBJ2-5; D is undetermined. Germline V gives CDR1 SNHLY, CDR2 FYNNEI. V was cut by 8 bases and J by 2 bases, with 9 bases left in between. The CDR3 has 12 amino acids. The CDR3 here is CASEVGQETQYF. In nucleotides, the CDR3 is TGTGCCAGCGAAGTGGGGCAAGAGACCCAGTACTTC.

This clonotype came up once. The chain joins TRBV6-2 or TRBV6-3 to TRBJ2-1; D is possibly TRBD2 (6 bases). CDR3 length equals 15 residues. The V gene's germline CDR1 is MNHEY and CDR2 SVGEGT. V was shortened by 10 bases and J by 8 bases, with 24 bases between the two germline ends. The DNA for the CDR3 is TGTGCCACTCGGGGGACCGATGCCCATATTTATGAGCAGTTCTTC. Amino acid sequence: CATRGTDAHIYEQFF.

A note on this clonotype: One junction end disagrees with the germline gene, perhaps due to a read error. DNA for the CDR3: TGTGCCAGCAGTGTGTCGGGAAGTTACGGGCAGTACTTC. It yields the protein CASSVSGSYGQYF. The chain is built from TRBV25-1 and TRBJ2-7, with D maybe TRBD2 (5 bases). CDR3 length: 13 residues. CDR1 and CDR2 (germline): MGHDK, SYGVNS.

This chain connects TRBV15 to TRBJ1-2; D unclear. The V and J ends lost 0 bases and 7 bases respectively, with 9 bases between them. The CDR3 runs to 13 residues. The germline V gene has CDR1 LNHNV and CDR2 YYDKDF (reference sequence). Here the CDR3 DNA reads TGTGCCACCAGCAGAGATCACCGAGGTGGCTACACCTTC. This sequence encodes CATSRDHRGGYTF. Variable domain in full (rest from reference TRBV15 and TRBJ1-2): DAMVIQNPRYQVTQFGKPVTLSCSQTLNHNVMYWYQQKSSQAPKLLFHYYDKDFNNEADTPDNFQSRRPNTSFCFLDIRSPGLGDTAMYLCATSRDHRGGYTFGSGTRLTVV.

V is TRBV5-1 and J is TRBJ2-7, with no clear D. V was cut by 2 bases and J by 1 base, with 7 bases left in between. The CDR3 length is 13 residues. Germline V gives CDR1 SGHRS, CDR2 YFSETQ. The CDR3 DNA sequence: TGCGCCAGCAGCTTCGACACGTCCTACGAGCAGTACTTC. This translates into CASSFDTSYEQYF.

V usage is TRBV6-5 and J usage is TRBJ1-6, with TRBD1 matching 7 bases. Trimming cost V 6 bases and J 8 bases; bases outside gene matches: 10. The CDR3 is made up of 15 amino acids. Per germline, CDR1 MNHEY and CDR2 SVGAGI. The CDR3 sequence: CASRMTGFFDSPLHF. The CDR3 nucleotides read TGTGCCAGCAGAATGACAGGGTTTTTTGATTCACCCCTCCACTTT.

The genes are TRBV10-3 and TRBJ1-1; 7 nucleotides match TRBD1. Germline V gene lookup returns CDR1 ENHRY and CDR2 SYGVKD. Trimming removed 10 bases from V and 1 base from J; junction bases left unmatched: 9. This CDR3 is built from 14 residues. This CDR3 reads CATDTGDRNTEAFF. The CDR3 DNA follows: TGTGCCACGGATACAGGGGATAGGAACACTGAAGCTTTCTTT.